The sequence of this T cell receptor beta chain was determined in a study of CD8 T cells in ankylosing spondylitis. Comment on this clonotype: What it recognizes is unknown.

V lost 8 bases to trimming and J lost 0 bases, with 23 bases between them. Germline assignment: CDR1 SGHAT and CDR2 FQDESV (reference sequence). The CDR3 is made up of 18 amino acids. Regarding the study as a whole: A TCR beta motif of about eight highly homologous variants seemed to mark ankylosing spondylitis blood.

Each CDR3 protein gets one entry after TCRdb re-called the 5' RACE reads with MiXCR. This table holds about 540,000 distinct CDR3 sequences, about 13% found once. The clonotype originates from a male donor with ankylosing spondylitis. The J gene is TRBJ1-3, the V gene TRBV11-1; perhaps TRBD1 as D (5 bases). The sequencing input was blood, either unsorted or a sorted T cell fraction (not recorded which). The CDR3 nucleotides read TGTGCCAGCCATCGAGCCCCTAGCCGGGGGGGCTCTGGAAACACCATATATTTT. Protein: CASHRAPSRGGSGNTIYF.